This TCR beta chain is drawn from a study of T cell responses to AZD1222 COVID-19 vaccine. V shed 3 bases and J shed 4 bases, with 15 bases lying between them. CDR1 is MDHEN, CDR2 SYDVKM, per germline. This CDR3 contains 15 residues. Assay: immunoSEQ multiplex PCR; the TCRdb copy retains only in-frame clones and omits some. The data show 95,000 to 150,000 clones, 86% seen once. This clonotype was sampled from an adult in good health. The chain is built from TRBV28 and TRBJ2-5, with D unresolved. The source was peripheral blood, collected on day 0 of AZD1222 vaccination. In DNA, the CDR3 is TGTGCCAGCAGTTTCCCTTCGGCTGCCCGAGAGACCCAGTACTTC. Residues: CASSFPSAARETQYF. Full variable domain (rest looked up from reference TRBV28 and TRBJ2-5): DVKVTQSSRYLVKRTGEKVFLECVQDMDHENMFWYRQDPGLGLRLIYFSYDVKMKEKGDIPEGYSVSREKKERFSLILESASTNQTSMYLCASSFPSAARETQYFGPGTRLLVL.